This T cell receptor beta chain comes out of a study of shared clonotypes between healthy human individuals. The CDR3 is made up of 16 amino acids. Looked up from germline, CDR1 is SEHNR and CDR2 is FQNEAQ (reference sequence). With V trimmed by 6 bases and J by 3 bases, 9 bases remained unmatched. Profiled with immunoSEQ multiplex PCR; TCRdb holds only in-frame clones, not every one. The profile shows around 2,000,000 clones, about 95% of them singletons. As defined, naive CD8 cells were CD45RO-negative and positively selected for CCR7, with terminally differentiated effector memory CD45RA+ cells excluded.

The genes are TRBV7-9 and TRBJ2-3, with 10 positions matching TRBD2. The receptor comes from a man aged 18-30 years in good health. The sequencing input was naive CD8+ T cells sorted from blood. The CDR3 DNA follows: TGTGCCAGCAGTTCTCCACTAGCGGGGCTTACAGATACGCAGTATTTT. Its translation is CASSSPLAGLTDTQYF.